Given below is one T cell receptor beta chain in context. The table lists this clone with a count of one. The antigen it binds to is not known. No quality values exist for individual bases; no much larger clone is one base distant. What the time point label conveys for this sample: 12 months on ibrutinib. For TCR beta library preparation, approximately 2 micrograms of genomic DNA were extracted from the cryopreserved PBMCs. Longitudinal blood samples from CLL patients receiving ibrutinib monotherapy were subjected to high-throughput TCR beta sequencing. Patients were enrolled in a phase 2 open-label single-center ibrutinib monotherapy trial. Each clonotype received, on average, 10x coverage in deep resolution sequencing performed on a MiSeq, where the target depth lay between 1 in 1 million and 1 in 200,000 T cells. The immunoSEQ hsTCRB Kit was used to generate the TCR beta libraries. The published analysis was carried out like this. ImmunoSEQ Data Assistant and ImmunoSEQ Analyzer were used for data analysis, and V, D and J genes were assigned according to IMGT definitions. Clonality, which ranges from 0 to 1, was calculated by subtracting the normalized Shannon entropy of productive rearrangement frequencies from one. Only overrepresented clonotypes making up at least 0.05% of each patient's repertoire were included in the public clonotype analysis. Approximately 12 repertoires from age-matched healthy donors, obtained from immuneACCESS, served as clonality controls. TCRdb re-hosts the immuneACCESS table, in-frame sequences only. Its copies lack some clones; in the studies checked, an unresolved V gene accounts for under half of them, and the cause for the rest is not known. The V and J calls and clone size are taken from that table; D and trimming were inferred from the DNA. Here the sample has roughly 220,000 clones; approximately 79% occur a single time. The top ten clonotypes cover approximately 10% of the sample.

The data derive from a study of cytotoxic CD8 clonotypes in ibrutinib-treated CLL (dated by TCRdb to 2020 to 2023). Describing the broader study: The cohort was composed of about 10 relapsed/refractory and roughly 14 treatment-naive patients; IGHV unmutated status was identified in roughly 18 patients. Partial responses were observed in 24 patients and complete responses in 2; after a median follow-up of around 68 months, remission was maintained in approximately 14 patients and progression was observed in roughly 12. Samples at response were collected after a median of about 12 months of treatment, with a range of roughly 6 to 40 months. An average of roughly 250,000 productive templates and 94,082 productive rearrangements was obtained per sample. Of the 85 to 90 participants in the trial, about two dozen had longitudinal samples available. Cryopreserved peripheral blood mononuclear cells were obtained before treatment, at response, and at either sustained remission or disease progression. Every sample from remission and from progressive disease was obtained while the patients were still on ibrutinib.

Broader findings and caveats from the paper: Public clonotypes were found to be uncommon and were observed to contract or remain stable during treatment; the increase in clonality was shown to reflect expansion of private clonotypes at ibrutinib response. Lymph node repertoires were not examined, and the timing of sampling was not matched between patients in sustained remission and those whose disease progressed. Clonality rose at ibrutinib response, remained stable during sustained remission, and dropped back toward baseline at progression. Baseline clonality exceeded that of age-matched healthy donors and correlated strongly with circulating CD8+ T-cell counts.

V is clipped by 2 bases and J by 2 bases, and the sequence between their germline boundaries is 13 bases long. The CDR3 goes from the cysteine to the phenylalanine over 15 residues. Here the CDR3 DNA is all that survives: 45 bases in frame from base 1. In the germline V gene, CDR1 corresponds to MNHEY and CDR2 to SVGAGI. The V and J genes are TRBV6-5 and TRBJ2-7; TRBD2 is a weak D gene call, 6 bases matching. The sequence was collected from a human donor with chronic lymphocytic leukemia. The input for sequencing was PBMCs, taken after 12 months of ibrutinib treatment. The CDR3: CASSYRDSRAYEQYF. The bases read TGTGCCAGCAGTTACCGGGACTCCAGAGCCTACGAGCAGTACTTC.